This TCR beta chain was retrieved from a study of T cell changes during pregnancy in multiple sclerosis. The table lists this clone with a count of one. This CDR3 region has 20 residues. Assay used: immunoSEQ multiplex PCR; TCRdb lists only in-frame clones, some missing. The table lists roughly 75,000 clones, 70% to 90% of them singletons. Material: peripheral blood, obtained before pregnancy. This TCR was sampled from a female donor with multiple sclerosis, enrolled in a pregnancy study. This chain connects TRBV12-2 to TRBJ1-6; the table's D call TRBD1 went unverified against the DNA. TRBV12-2 is a pseudogene locus. The CDR3 loop is CASRLDPYEGESSYNSPLHF. The CDR3 DNA is TGTGCAAGTCGCTTAGACCCCTATGAGGGGGAGAGCTCCTATAATTCACCCCTCCACTTT.